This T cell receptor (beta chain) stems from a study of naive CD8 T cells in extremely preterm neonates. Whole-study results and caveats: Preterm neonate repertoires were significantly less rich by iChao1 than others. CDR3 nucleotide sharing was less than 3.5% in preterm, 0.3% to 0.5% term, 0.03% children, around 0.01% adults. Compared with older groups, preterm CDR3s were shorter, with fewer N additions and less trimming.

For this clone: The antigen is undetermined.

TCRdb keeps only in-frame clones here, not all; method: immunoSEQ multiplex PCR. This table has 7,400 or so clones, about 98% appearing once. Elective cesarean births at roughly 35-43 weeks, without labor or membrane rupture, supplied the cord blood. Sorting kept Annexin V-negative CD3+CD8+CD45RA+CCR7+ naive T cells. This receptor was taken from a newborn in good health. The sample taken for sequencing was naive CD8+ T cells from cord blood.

Written as DNA, the CDR3 is TGCGCCAGCAGCCAAGTGGCCGGGACTAGTCTCACAGATACGCAGTATTTT. It specifies CASSQVAGTSLTDTQYF. The chain combines TRBV4-1 with TRBJ2-3; 8 bases are shared with TRBD2. This CDR3 has 17 amino acids. Germline V gene sequence: CDR1 MGHRA, CDR2 YSYEKL. The V and J ends lost 1 base and 2 bases, in that order; junction bases with no gene match: 8.